The 21 T cell receptor beta chains below were found in one sample sequenced in a study of blood T cell repertoires in COVID-19. Assay used: immunoSEQ multiplex PCR; TCRdb lists only in-frame clones, some missing. Of a few hundred thousand clones in the sample, roughly four fifths are singletons; the top ten hold about 2.9%. Input material: peripheral blood. These receptors came from a woman aged 30 to 39 who had recovered from COVID-19.

The chain employs TRBV29-1 and TRBJ2-3, with a tentative D call TRBD2 (7 bases). Germline values: CDR1 SQVTM, CDR2 ANQGSEA. The V and J ends lost 3 bases and 7 bases respectively, with 11 bases between them. The CDR3 contains 12 residues. CDR3 nucleotides: TGCAGCGTTGAGGGGGGGGCGTATACGCAGTATTTT. It yields the protein CSVEGGAYTQYF.

In its sample, this clone was seen a few times. J is TRBJ1-4 and V is TRBV7-8; D call uncertain. This CDR3 has 14 residues. Trimming cost V 5 bases and J 4 bases, with 11 bases left between them. Germline CDR1 SGHVS, CDR2 FQNEAQ. The DNA for the CDR3 is TGTGCCAGCAGCCCCACCGCGGGTAATGAAAAACTGTTTTTT. This sequence encodes CASSPTAGNEKLFF.

The chain joins TRBV30 to TRBJ2-7; D is possibly TRBD1 or TRBD2 (5 bases each). CDR3 size: 11 residues. CDR1 and CDR2 from the germline V gene are GTSNPN and SVGIG (reference sequence). V was cut by 5 bases and J by 5 bases, with 10 bases left in between. CDR3 nucleotides: TGTGCCTGGGGGACCGGGGACGAGCAGTACTTC. This codes for CAWGTGDEQYF.

The rearrangement uses TRBV3-1 (or the pseudogene TRBV3-2) and TRBJ2-7, with TRBD2 identical over 12 bases. CDR1 and CDR2 (germline): LGHDT, YNNKEL (reference sequence). The J segment lost 3 bases and the V segment lost 1 base, leaving 7 bases of the junction unmatched. The CDR3 contains 17 residues. CDR3 loop: CASSQVLGLAGIYEQYF. In DNA, the CDR3 is TGTGCCAGCAGCCAAGTGCTGGGACTAGCGGGTATCTACGAGCAGTACTTC.

The CDR3 is CASSTTSGTYNEQFF. CDR3 DNA: TGTGCCAGCAGCACGACTAGCGGCACCTACAATGAGCAGTTCTTC. The gene calls are TRBV13 and TRBJ2-1, with 9 nucleotides matching TRBD2. CDR1 and CDR2 (germline): PRHDT, FYEKMQ (reference sequence). This CDR3 spans 15 amino acids. V lost 5 bases, J lost 2 bases, and 4 bases stayed unmatched.

The chain has TRBV5-1 and TRBJ2-5, with 13 bases identical to TRBD2. The V and J ends lost 5 bases and 4 bases, in that order; junction bases with no gene match: 2. This CDR3 has 14 residues. CDR1 and CDR2 from the germline V gene are SGHRS and YFSETQ. The CDR3 here is CASRLAGGRETQYF. The DNA for the CDR3 is TGCGCCAGCAGACTAGCGGGAGGGCGAGAGACCCAGTACTTC.

A note on this clone: A junction end diverges from the germline sequence, so it may reflect a read error. The gene calls are TRBV4-2 and TRBJ2-1; 16 positions agree with TRBD2. Germline lookup yields CDR1 LGHNA and CDR2 YNFKEQ. CDR3 length: 16 amino acids. For the CDR3, the DNA is TGTGCCAGCAGGCAAGGGACTAGCGGGAGGGTGAGTGAGCAGTTCTTC. It translates to CASRQGTSGRVSEQFF.

This clone was detected once. The chain has TRBV16 and TRBJ1-2, with D tentatively TRBD1 (5 bases). Trimming shortened V by 4 bases and J by 7 bases, and 19 bases separated the two germline ends. The germline V gene encodes CDR1 KGHSY and CDR2 FQNENV. The CDR3 is made up of 15 amino acids. The CDR3: CASSPPVLPGGGYTF. The DNA for the CDR3 is TGTGCCAGCAGCCCCCCGGTCCTCCCGGGGGGTGGCTACACCTTC.

The gene calls are TRBV23-1 and TRBJ1-5; D remains unclear. TRBV23-1 counts as an open reading frame of uncertain function. V was cut by 4 bases and J by 1 base, with 11 bases left in between. This CDR3 has 15 residues. DNA of the CDR3: TGCGCCAGCAGTCCTCCCAGCGTAAGCAATCAGCCCCAGCATTTT. It yields the protein CASSPPSVSNQPQHF.

This chain connects TRBV28 to TRBJ1-5; tentative D call: TRBD1 (5 bases). V lost 5 bases and J lost 6, with 11 bases in between. The V gene's germline CDR1 is MDHEN and CDR2 SYDVKM. This CDR3 has 13 residues. DNA of the CDR3: TGTGCCAGCAGTCCAAACACAGGTCAGCCCCAGCATTTT. Its protein is CASSPNTGQPQHF.

V and J are TRBV27 and TRBJ1-2, with D perhaps TRBD1 (5 bases). The CDR3 extends over 15 amino acids. Germline CDR1 is MNHEY and CDR2 is SMNVEV (reference sequence). V was clipped by 2 bases and J by 7 bases, with 17 bases between them. The CDR3: CASSLGLQGNSGYTF. DNA of the CDR3: TGTGCCAGCAGTTTAGGGCTCCAGGGAAATAGTGGCTACACCTTC.

The chain recombines TRBV11-3 with TRBJ2-5; 7 bases are a match to TRBD1. CDR1 and CDR2 from the germline V gene are SGHNT and YENEEA. This CDR3 is 13 amino acids long. Trimming cost V 5 bases and J 4 bases; bases outside gene matches: 4. The CDR3 sequence: CASSPGTAETQYF. Written as DNA, the CDR3 is TGTGCCAGCAGCCCAGGGACAGCAGAGACCCAGTACTTC. Combining the CDR3 with reference TRBV11-3 and TRBJ2-5 gives the whole variable domain EAGVVQSPRYKIIEKKQPVAFWCNPISGHNTLYWYLQNLGQGPELLIRYENEEAVDDSQLPKDRFSAERLKGVDSTLKIQPAELGDSAVYLCASSPGTAETQYFGPGTRLLVL.

J is TRBJ1-1 and V is TRBV5-6, with D unresolved. Trimming took off 0 bases at V and 4 bases at J, with 4 bases between the two ends. The CDR3 contains 12 residues. Germline lookup yields CDR1 SGHDT and CDR2 YYEEEE. The CDR3 protein is CASSLVGTEAFF. The CDR3 bases are TGTGCCAGCAGCTTGGTCGGCACTGAAGCTTTCTTT. The whole variable domain, filled in from reference TRBV5-6 and TRBJ1-1, reads DAGVTQSPTHLIKTRGQQVTLRCSPKSGHDTVSWYQQALGQGPQFIFQYYEEEERQRGNFPDRFSGHQFPNYSSELNVNALLLGDSALYLCASSLVGTEAFFGQGTRLTVV.

This chain links TRBV4-2 with TRBJ2-2; 8 bases line up with TRBD1. The CDR3 sequence is 17 residues long. J lost 3 bases, V lost 0 bases, and 6 bases had no gene match. In germline, CDR1 is LGHNA, CDR2 YNFKEQ. CDR3 in DNA: TGTGCCAGCAGCCAAGACCCGGGACAGGTGTACACCGGGGAGCTGTTTTTT. Residues: CASSQDPGQVYTGELFF.

This clone was observed a single time. This chain connects TRBV7-2 to TRBJ2-1; a weak D match, TRBD2 (6 bases). The CDR3 loop spans 14 amino acids. Per germline, CDR1 SGHTA and CDR2 FQGNSA. The ends were cut back, 3 bases at V and 9 bases at J, with 15 bases in the middle. CDR3 region: CASSFALNGGEQFF. The CDR3 DNA reads as TGTGCCAGCAGCTTTGCCTTGAACGGGGGTGAGCAGTTCTTC.

V is TRBV15 and J is TRBJ1-4; D is uncertain. V was trimmed by 0 bases and J by 0 bases, leaving 8 bases between them. Germline CDR1 reads LNHNV; CDR2 reads YYDKDF (reference sequence). The CDR3 runs to 16 residues. The CDR3 here is CATSRDPRATNEKLFF. Here the CDR3 DNA reads TGTGCCACCAGCAGAGATCCGCGCGCAACTAATGAAAAACTGTTTTTT.

The V gene is TRBV5-5, the J gene TRBJ2-1, with 10 bases that match TRBD2. This CDR3 contains 14 residues. Germline loops: CDR1 SGHKS, CDR2 YYEKEE (reference sequence). Trimming cost V 2 bases and J 8 bases; bases outside gene matches: 4. DNA for the CDR3: TGTGCCAGCAGCTTCATACTAGCGGGATATGAGCAGTTCTTC. This sequence encodes CASSFILAGYEQFF.

The chain is built from TRBV30 and TRBJ1-1, with no clear D. The V end lost 3 bases, the J end lost 5 bases, and 13 bases lay between the germline ends. The CDR3 contains 13 residues. Germline V gives CDR1 GTSNPN, CDR2 SVGIG (reference sequence). This CDR3 is CAWSLGTKTEAFF. The CDR3 DNA is TGTGCCTGGAGCCTAGGAACGAAAACTGAAGCTTTCTTT. The complete variable domain, with remaining parts taken from reference TRBV30 and TRBJ1-1, reads SQTIHQWPATLVQPVGSPLSLECTVEGTSNPNLYWYRQAAGRGLQLLFYSVGIGQISSEVPQNLSASRPQDRQFILSSKKLLLSDSGFYLCAWSLGTKTEAFFGQGTRLTVV.

In the case of this clone: Other DNA sequences from this sample encode an identical CDR3 as well. The chain recombines TRBV9 with TRBJ2-1; 11 bases match TRBD2. V shed 3 bases and J 4 bases; nucleotides not matched to a gene: 3. Germline values: CDR1 SGDLS, CDR2 YYNGEE. The CDR3 has 15 residues. CDR3 in DNA: TGTGCCAGCAGCGCCGGGACTAGCGGATACAATGAGCAGTTCTTC. Protein sequence: CASSAGTSGYNEQFF. The full variable domain, completed using reference TRBV9 and TRBJ2-1, is DSGVTQTPKHLITATGQRVTLRCSPRSGDLSVYWYQQSLDQGLQFLIQYYNGEERAKGNILERFSAQQFPDLHSELNLSSLELGDSALYFCASSAGTSGYNEQFFGPGTRLTVL.

The V gene is TRBV5-1, the J gene TRBJ1-2, with 8 bases lining up with TRBD1. There are 14 residues in the CDR3. Unmatched junction bases numbered 4, after V lost 2 bases and J lost 4 bases. Germline V gene data show CDR1 as SGHRS and CDR2 as YFSETQ. The CDR3 DNA reads TGCGCCAGCAGCTTCCGGACAGGGACCTATGGCTACACCTTC. The encoded protein is CASSFRTGTYGYTF.

The CDR3, as DNA: TGTGCCAGCAGCGTAGACCGTTTGCTAGGGGGTCGCTCTGGAAACACCATATATTTT. Protein product: CASSVDRLLGGRSGNTIYF. The rearrangement joins TRBV9 to TRBJ1-3; possible D gene TRBD1, 6 bases. V was trimmed by 0 bases and J by 0 bases, leaving 19 bases between them. CDR3 length: 19 amino acids. Per germline, CDR1 SGDLS and CDR2 YYNGEE.